The 12 T cell receptor beta chains below all came from one sample that was sequenced in a study of blood T cell repertoires in COVID-19. The protocol was immunoSEQ multiplex PCR, while the TCRdb copy is restricted to in-frame clones and leaves out a portion. The sample includes about 74,000 clones, 90% of them seen just once. The sequenced sample consisted of peripheral blood. The receptors were sampled from a human donor in a cohort sampled during active COVID-19.

The chain recombines TRBV4-2 with TRBJ2-2, with 8 bases identical to TRBD2. This CDR3 is built from 16 residues. V lost 1 base and J lost 0; bases outside the gene matches: 1. Germline V gene data show CDR1 as LGHNA and CDR2 as YNFKEQ. The CDR3 DNA is TGTGCCAGCAGCCAAGCACTAGCGGCGAACACCGGGGAGCTGTTTTTT. This gives the protein CASSQALAANTGELFF.

The chain carries TRBV28 and TRBJ2-3; D possibly corresponds to TRBD2 (6 bases). The germline gives CDR1 MDHEN, CDR2 SYDVKM. The CDR3 contains 16 residues. V was shortened by 7 bases and J by 2 bases, with 19 bases between the two germline ends. CDR3 bases: TGTGCCAGCAAATTCGCGGGGACCCCCCACACAGATACGCAGTATTTT. It specifies CASKFAGTPHTDTQYF.

In DNA, the CDR3 is TGTGCCAGCAGCAACTTACAGGGGAGCTATGGCTACACCTTC. Translated: CASSNLQGSYGYTF. V and J are TRBV9 and TRBJ1-2, with 7 bases lining up with TRBD1. In germline, CDR1 is SGDLS, CDR2 YYNGEE. The CDR3 covers 14 residues. V shed 4 bases and J 4 bases; nucleotides not matched to a gene: 7.

V and J are TRBV29-1 and TRBJ1-1, with 7 positions matching TRBD1. Per the germline V gene, CDR1 is SQVTM and CDR2 is ANQGSEA. Trimming cost V 6 bases and J 0 bases; bases outside gene matches: 4. The CDR3 contains 13 residues. The DNA for the CDR3 is TGCAGCGTCTCGGACAGGATGAACACTGAAGCTTTCTTT. Translation: CSVSDRMNTEAFF.

This chain joins TRBV9 and TRBJ2-3, with D unclear. CDR3 length: 17 residues. The germline gives CDR1 SGDLS, CDR2 YYNGEE. V was trimmed by 0 bases and J by 5 bases, leaving 19 bases between them. The DNA of the CDR3 is TGTGCCAGCAGCGTAGAATCCGGAGACTCAGTGAGAGATACGCAGTATTTT. It codes for CASSVESGDSVRDTQYF.

The chain employs TRBV28 and TRBJ2-1; 7 nucleotides match TRBD1. Germline loops: CDR1 MDHEN, CDR2 SYDVKM. This CDR3 is built from 15 residues. V shed 5 bases, J shed 0 bases, and the junction held 4 bases outside the gene matches. CDR3 coding DNA: TGTGCCAGCAGTCCAAGGGACAGCTCCTACAATGAGCAGTTCTTC. As protein: CASSPRDSSYNEQFF.

The V and J genes are TRBV7-2 and TRBJ1-2; no clear D gene. Germline CDR1 SGHTA, CDR2 FQGNSA. CDR3 length equals 14 residues. V shed 1 base and J shed 8 bases, with 14 bases lying between them. The CDR3 DNA sequence: TGTGCCAGCAGCTTAGTCGGCGGGGAAGGCGGCTACACCTTC. This gives the protein CASSLVGGEGGYTF.

This clone was observed a few times. The V gene is TRBV4-3, the J gene TRBJ2-1, with 7 bases lining up with TRBD2. CDR1 LGHNA and CDR2 YSLEER come from the germline V gene. V dropped 2 bases and J dropped 7; count of bases not matched to a gene: 5. The CDR3 is 14 amino acids. CDR3 DNA sequence: TGCGCCAGCAGCCAAAAGGGCGGGAGTAATGAGCAGTTCTTC. Residues: CASSQKGGSNEQFF.

The chain joins TRBV7-9 to TRBJ2-5; D remains ambiguous. The CDR3 totals 14 residues. Trimming cost V 3 bases and J 1 base, with 9 bases left between them. Germline V lookup: CDR1 SEHNR, CDR2 FQNEAQ (reference sequence). CDR3 bases: TGTGCCAGCAGCTTTAAGAACGGCCAAGAGACCCAGTACTTC. This codes for CASSFKNGQETQYF.

This chain uses TRBV9 with TRBJ1-3; no definite D call. Germline values: CDR1 SGDLS, CDR2 YYNGEE. This CDR3 spans 16 amino acids. Trimming took 0 bases from V and 5 from J, leaving 15 bases between them. The CDR3 protein is CASSVEAGRPRNTIYF. As DNA, the CDR3 is TGTGCCAGCAGCGTAGAAGCGGGGAGGCCCAGAAACACCATATATTTT.

This chain uses TRBV4-1 with TRBJ2-2; 8 nucleotides line up with TRBD1. Germline assignment: CDR1 MGHRA and CDR2 YSYEKL. CDR3 length: 17 amino acids. V was pared by 0 bases and J by 5 bases, with 8 bases of the junction left unmatched. The CDR3 coding sequence is TGCGCCAGCAGCCAAGATCCCAGGACAGGGTTTACCGGGGAGCTGTTTTTT. Protein sequence: CASSQDPRTGFTGELFF.

This chain joins TRBV5-1 and TRBJ2-7; 9 positions match TRBD1. Per the germline V gene, CDR1 is SGHRS and CDR2 is YFSETQ. J was trimmed by 6 bases and V by 4 bases; bases with no gene match: 2. The CDR3 totals 12 residues. In DNA form, the CDR3 reads TGCGCCAGCAGCCGGACAGGGGCCGAGCAGTACTTC. Translation gives CASSRTGAEQYF.